This TCR beta chain is from a study of graft-versus-host responses after intestinal transplantation. Study-wide background: Tacrolimus plus steroids were given to all recipients for around three years, preceded by anti-thymocyte globulin induction.

CDR1 and CDR2 from the germline V gene are MNHEY and SVGAGI. There are 14 residues in the CDR3. With 2 bases clipped from V and 4 bases from J, the junction kept 4 bases outside the gene matches. With respect to this clone: The antigen remains unidentified.

Findings and limits, study-wide: Analysis identified GvH clones in recipient marrow, with some appearing first in ileum or blood.

Only in-frame clones appear in the TCRdb table, and some are missing; sequencing was by immunoSEQ multiplex PCR. The sample lists over 90,000 clones; roughly 90% were seen once. Sequencing used unstimulated CD8+ T cells sorted from spleen or lymph node cells, obtained before intestinal transplant. V usage is TRBV6-5 and J usage is TRBJ1-1; 7 bases align to TRBD1. This TCR was sampled from a human donor who received an intestinal transplant. The CDR3 sequence: CASSYTSGGTEAFF. The CDR3 DNA is TGTGCCAGCAGTTACACCTCAGGGGGCACTGAAGCTTTCTTT.